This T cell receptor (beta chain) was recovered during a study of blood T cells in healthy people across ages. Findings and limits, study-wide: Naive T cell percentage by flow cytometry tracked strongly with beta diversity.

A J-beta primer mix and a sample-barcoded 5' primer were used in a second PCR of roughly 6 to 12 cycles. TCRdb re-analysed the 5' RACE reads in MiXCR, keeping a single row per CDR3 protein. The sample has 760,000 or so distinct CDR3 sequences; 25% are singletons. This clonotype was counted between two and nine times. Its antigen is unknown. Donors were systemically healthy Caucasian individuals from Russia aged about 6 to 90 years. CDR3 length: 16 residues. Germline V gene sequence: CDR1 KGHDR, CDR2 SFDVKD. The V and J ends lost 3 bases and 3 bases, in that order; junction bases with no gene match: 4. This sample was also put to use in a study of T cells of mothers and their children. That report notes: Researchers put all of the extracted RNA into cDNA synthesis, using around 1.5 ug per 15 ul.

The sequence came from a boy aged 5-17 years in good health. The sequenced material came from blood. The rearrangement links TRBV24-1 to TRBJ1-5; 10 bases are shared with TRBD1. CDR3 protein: CATSDPGTGVNQPQHF. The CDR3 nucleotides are TGTGCCACCAGTGATCCCGGGACAGGGGTCAATCAGCCCCAGCATTTT.